These 15 T cell receptor beta chains share one sample of origin, sequenced in a study of T cells in Graves' hyperthyroidism and ophthalmopathy (dated by TCRdb to about 2019). Libraries were constructed by multiplex PCR. Sequencing relied on an Illumina HiSeq 2000. The TCR beta CDR3 regions were amplified from RNA transcripts. A first-round RT-PCR of the TCR CDR3 used the HTBI primer set with the Qiagen OneStep RT-PCR kit. The public reads were reprocessed in TCRdb via fastp at Q25 and MiXCR, keeping in-frame beta chains. Each entry merges the rows of one CDR3 protein and shows their most common DNA and genes. Here the sample has about 360,000 distinct CDR3 sequences; less than 15% occur a single time. The top ten clones comprise around a tenth of the sample. Sequencing used blood. All receptors derive from a young woman with Graves' hyperthyroidism.

The gene calls are TRBV4-1 and TRBJ1-5, with 7 positions matching TRBD1. The ends lost 4 bases at V and 0 bases at J; junction bases unmatched: 6. The CDR3 spans 16 residues. CDR1 and CDR2 from the germline V gene are MGHRA and YSYEKL. CDR3 region: CASSLDRDYSNQPQHF. CDR3 sequence (DNA): TGCGCCAGCAGCCTAGACAGGGATTATAGCAATCAGCCCCAGCATTTT.

In its sample, this clonotype was seen many times. The chain is built from TRBV27 and TRBJ2-2; tentative D call: TRBD2 (6 bases). The CDR3 is 16 amino acids. Trimming removed 1 base from V and 0 bases from J, with 9 bases in between. Germline lookup yields CDR1 MNHEY and CDR2 SMNVEV (reference sequence). For the CDR3, the DNA is TGTGCCAGCAGTTTATTAGCGGAACCGAACACCGGGGAGCTGTTTTTT. Translated: CASSLLAEPNTGELFF.

This clonotype has just a few counts. The V gene is TRBV20-1, the J gene TRBJ2-1; D unresolved. There are 14 residues in the CDR3. The V gene lost 2 bases and the J gene lost 0 bases, with 8 bases spanning the gap. Germline V gene sequence: CDR1 DFQATT, CDR2 SNEGSKA (reference sequence). The CDR3 region has the DNA TGCAGTGCTAGACTCGTCCACTCCTACAATGAGCAGTTCTTC. Protein sequence: CSARLVHSYNEQFF.

This chain joins TRBV2 and TRBJ2-3, with a tentative D call TRBD2 (5 bases). The CDR3 runs 14 residues. V was clipped by 8 bases and J by 2 bases, with 14 bases between them. Germline V lookup: CDR1 SNHLY, CDR2 FYNNEI. This chain's CDR3 is CASQADSATDTQYF. The CDR3 nucleotides are TGTGCCAGCCAAGCGGACTCCGCCACAGATACGCAGTATTTT.

This clonotype was observed a handful of times. V gene TRBV6-1 combines with J gene TRBJ1-4, with D perhaps matching TRBD1 (6 bases). CDR1 and CDR2 (germline): MNHNS, SASEGT. V gave up 8 bases and J gave up 5 bases, with 9 bases separating them. The CDR3 is made up of 12 amino acids. The CDR3 spells CASGQRNEKLFF. The DNA for the CDR3 is TGTGCCAGCGGACAGAGAAATGAAAAACTGTTTTTT.

The rearrangement uses TRBV20-1 and TRBJ2-1; 9 nucleotides line up with TRBD2. Germline-derived CDR1 and CDR2 are DFQATT and SNEGSKA (reference sequence). J was trimmed by 4 bases and V by 2 bases; bases with no gene match: 12. The CDR3 spans 17 residues. The CDR3 DNA follows: TGCAGTGCTAGAAAACGAGGTCTAGCGGGGACTTACAATGAGCAGTTCTTC. It encodes CSARKRGLAGTYNEQFF.

This clonotype appeared many times. This chain links TRBV3-1 with TRBJ1-2; unclear D gene. The CDR3 runs to 14 residues. V lost 0 bases to trimming and J lost 6 bases, with 11 bases between them. Germline assignment: CDR1 LGHDT and CDR2 YNNKEL (reference sequence). The CDR3 region has the DNA TGTGCCAGCAGCCAAGATATAGGGTTCAATGGCTACACCTTC. Its protein is CASSQDIGFNGYTF.

This clonotype has just a few counts. This sequence joins TRBV5-5 and TRBJ2-2; perhaps D is TRBD1 or TRBD2 (5 bases each). Per the germline V gene, CDR1 is SGHKS and CDR2 is YYEKEE (reference sequence). The V end lost 0 bases, the J end lost 3 bases, and 12 bases lay between the germline ends. The CDR3 has 16 amino acids. CDR3: CASSLAGRYYTGELFF. CDR3 bases: TGTGCCAGCAGCTTGGCGGGGCGGTATTACACCGGGGAGCTGTTTTTT. Together with reference TRBV5-5 and TRBJ2-2, the CDR3 gives the full variable domain: DAGVTQSPTHLIKTRGQQVTLRCSPISGHKSVSWYQQVLGQGPQFIFQYYEKEERGRGNFPDRFSARQFPNYSSELNVNALLLGDSALYLCASSLAGRYYTGELFFGEGSRLTVL.

This clonotype came up many times. J is TRBJ2-7 and V is TRBV7-8; a possible D gene is TRBD1 (5 bases). V lost 2 bases and J 6 bases, leaving 11 bases between the germline ends. The CDR3 covers 13 residues. CDR1 and CDR2 from the germline V gene are SGHVS and FQNEAQ. The CDR3 reads CASSLQTQGEQYF. CDR3 bases: TGTGCCAGCAGCTTACAGACCCAGGGCGAGCAGTACTTC.

The V call is TRBV4-3, the J call TRBJ2-3; D is uncertain. The V and J ends lost 4 bases and 4 bases respectively, with 18 bases between them. CDR1 and CDR2 from the germline V gene are LGHNA and YSLEER. The CDR3 is 16 residues long. The CDR3 nucleotides are TGCGCCAGCAGCCCGCGGACCAATTGGAGCCCAGATACGCAGTATTTT. This sequence encodes CASSPRTNWSPDTQYF.

This clonotype occurred a few times. This rearrangement joins TRBV15 to TRBJ2-5; TRBD1 matches at 11 bases. This CDR3 region has 14 residues. Germline V lookup: CDR1 LNHNV, CDR2 YYDKDF (reference sequence). J lost 5 bases, V lost 5 bases, and 4 bases had no gene match. CDR3 DNA: TGTGCCACCAGCGGACAGGGGGCGTGGGAGACCCAGTACTTC. It encodes CATSGQGAWETQYF.

This clonotype showed up many times. The J gene is TRBJ1-1, the V gene TRBV6-1; D is undetermined. Germline-derived CDR1 and CDR2 are MNHNS and SASEGT. The CDR3 totals 12 residues. Trimming removed 5 bases from V and 1 base from J, with 5 bases in between. CDR3 in DNA: TGTGCCAGCAGTCGGACGAACACTGAAGCTTTCTTT. Its translation: CASSRTNTEAFF.

This clonotype was observed a handful of times. The chain joins TRBV3-1 to TRBJ2-7; no clear D gene. CDR1 is LGHDT and CDR2 is YNNKEL in the germline V gene (reference sequence). This CDR3 is built from 16 residues. V lost 0 bases, J lost 1 base, and 13 bases lay in between. The CDR3 DNA follows: TGTGCCAGCAGCCAAGAAACGGCTTACGATTCCTACGAGCAGTACTTC. It encodes CASSQETAYDSYEQYF.

This clonotype appeared many times. The chain employs TRBV6-5 and TRBJ2-7; 7 positions agree with TRBD1. The CDR3 is 13 residues long. Per the germline V gene, CDR1 is MNHEY and CDR2 is SVGAGI. The trim removed 0 bases at V and 6 bases at J, leaving 2 bases unmatched. Here the CDR3 reads CASSYSTGSEQYF. The CDR3 DNA follows: TGTGCCAGCAGTTACTCGACAGGGTCCGAGCAGTACTTC.

This clonotype has more than one count but fewer than ten. The chain carries TRBV7-9 and TRBJ2-1; 8 bases match TRBD1. Germline CDR1 and CDR2: SEHNR and FQNEAQ (reference sequence). The CDR3 runs to 13 residues. The ends lost 1 base at V and 9 bases at J; junction bases unmatched: 2. CDR3 loop: CASSLVGTGEQFF. The CDR3 DNA is TGTGCCAGCAGCTTAGTCGGGACAGGTGAGCAGTTCTTC.